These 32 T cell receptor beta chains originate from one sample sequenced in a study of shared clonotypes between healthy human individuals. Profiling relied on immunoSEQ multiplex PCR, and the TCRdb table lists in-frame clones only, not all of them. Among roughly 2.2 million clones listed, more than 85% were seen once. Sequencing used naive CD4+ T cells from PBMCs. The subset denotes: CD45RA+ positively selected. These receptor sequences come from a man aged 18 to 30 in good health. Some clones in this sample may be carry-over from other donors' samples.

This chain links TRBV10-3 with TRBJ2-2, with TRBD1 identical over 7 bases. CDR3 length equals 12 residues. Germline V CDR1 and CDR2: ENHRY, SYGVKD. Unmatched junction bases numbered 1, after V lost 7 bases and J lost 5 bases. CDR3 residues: CAIKQGTGELFF. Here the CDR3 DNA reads TGTGCCATCAAACAGGGGACCGGGGAGCTGTTTTTT.

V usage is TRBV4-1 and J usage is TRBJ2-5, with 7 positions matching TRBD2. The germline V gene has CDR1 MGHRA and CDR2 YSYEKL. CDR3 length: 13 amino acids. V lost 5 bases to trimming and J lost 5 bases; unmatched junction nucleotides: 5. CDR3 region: CASSAHGGETQYF. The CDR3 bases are TGCGCCAGCAGCGCCCACGGGGGGGAGACCCAGTACTTC.

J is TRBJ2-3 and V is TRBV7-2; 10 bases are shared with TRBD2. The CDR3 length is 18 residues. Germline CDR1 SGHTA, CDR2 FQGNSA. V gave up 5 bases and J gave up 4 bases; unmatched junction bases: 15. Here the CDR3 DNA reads TGTGCCAGCAGCCCTTATCAGACTAGCGGGTCGAGGGCAGATACGCAGTATTTT. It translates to CASSPYQTSGSRADTQYF.

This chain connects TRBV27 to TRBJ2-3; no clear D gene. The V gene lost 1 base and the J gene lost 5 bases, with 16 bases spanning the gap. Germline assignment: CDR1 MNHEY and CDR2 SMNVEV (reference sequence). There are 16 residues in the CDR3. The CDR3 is CASSLFRGINKDTQYF. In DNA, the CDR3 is TGTGCCAGCAGTTTATTCCGCGGAATCAATAAAGATACGCAGTATTTT.

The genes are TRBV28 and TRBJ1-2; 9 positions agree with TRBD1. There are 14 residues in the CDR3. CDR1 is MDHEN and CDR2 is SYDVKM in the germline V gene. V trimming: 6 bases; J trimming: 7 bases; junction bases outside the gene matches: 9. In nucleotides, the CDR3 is TGTGCCAGCAGGCCGGACAGGGGTTTTGGTGGCTACACCTTC. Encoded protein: CASRPDRGFGGYTF.

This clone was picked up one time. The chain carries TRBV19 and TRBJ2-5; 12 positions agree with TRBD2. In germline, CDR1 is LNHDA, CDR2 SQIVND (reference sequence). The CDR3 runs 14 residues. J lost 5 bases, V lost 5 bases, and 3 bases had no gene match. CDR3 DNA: TGTGCCAGTAGTCTAGCGGGAGGGACGGAGACCCAGTACTTC. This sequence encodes CASSLAGGTETQYF.

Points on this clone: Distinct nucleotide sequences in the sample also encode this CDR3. CDR3 in DNA: TGTGCCAGCAGCTTAGGACTAGCGGGAGTAGATACGCAGTATTTT. Amino acids: CASSLGLAGVDTQYF. The rearrangement links TRBV7-9 to TRBJ2-3; 12 bases fit TRBD2. CDR1 SEHNR and CDR2 FQNEAQ come from the germline V gene (reference sequence). This CDR3 contains 15 residues. The V and J ends lost 1 base and 5 bases, in that order; junction bases with no gene match: 1.

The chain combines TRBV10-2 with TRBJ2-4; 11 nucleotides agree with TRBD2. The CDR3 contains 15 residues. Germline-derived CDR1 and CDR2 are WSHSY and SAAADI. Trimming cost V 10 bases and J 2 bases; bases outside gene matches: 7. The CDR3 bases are TGCGCCACTATAGCGGGAGGGCCTACCAAAAACATTCAGTACTTC. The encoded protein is CATIAGGPTKNIQYF.

DNA of the CDR3: TGCGCCAGCAGCCACAGCGGGGACAGGCTAATGGGTGGCGAGCAGTACTTC. It codes for CASSHSGDRLMGGEQYF. The genes are TRBV5-1 and TRBJ2-7; the D gene is possibly TRBD1 (8 bases). Germline assignment: CDR1 SGHRS and CDR2 YFSETQ. The ends were cut back, 4 bases at V and 6 bases at J, with 26 bases in the middle. The CDR3 sequence is 17 residues long.

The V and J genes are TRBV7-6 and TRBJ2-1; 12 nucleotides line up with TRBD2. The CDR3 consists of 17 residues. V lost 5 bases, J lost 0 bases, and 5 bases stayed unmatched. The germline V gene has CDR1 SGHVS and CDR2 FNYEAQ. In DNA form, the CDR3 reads TGTGCCAGCAGCCCGACTAGCGGGGGTTCCTCCTACAATGAGCAGTTCTTC. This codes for CASSPTSGGSSYNEQFF.

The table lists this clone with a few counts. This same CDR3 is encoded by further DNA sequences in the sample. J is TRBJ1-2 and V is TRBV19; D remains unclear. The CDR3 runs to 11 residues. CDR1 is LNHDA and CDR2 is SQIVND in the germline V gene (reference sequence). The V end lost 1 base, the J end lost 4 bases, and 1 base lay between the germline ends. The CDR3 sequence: CASSIGYGYTF. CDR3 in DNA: TGTGCCAGTAGTATAGGCTATGGCTACACCTTC.

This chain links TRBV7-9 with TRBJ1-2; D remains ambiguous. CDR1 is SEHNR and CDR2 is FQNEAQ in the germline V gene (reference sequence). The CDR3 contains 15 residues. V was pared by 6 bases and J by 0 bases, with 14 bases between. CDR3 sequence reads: CASSPVVGSNYGYTF. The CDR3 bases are TGTGCCAGCAGTCCGGTAGTAGGGTCTAACTATGGCTACACCTTC.

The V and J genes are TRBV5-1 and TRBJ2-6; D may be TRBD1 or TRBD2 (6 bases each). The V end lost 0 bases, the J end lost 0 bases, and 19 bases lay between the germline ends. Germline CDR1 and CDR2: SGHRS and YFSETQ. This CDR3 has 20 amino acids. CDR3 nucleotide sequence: TGCGCCAGCAGCTTGGTTTCTTCTGGCAGGGGACTCTCTGGGGCCAACGTCCTGACTTTC. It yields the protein CASSLVSSGRGLSGANVLTF.

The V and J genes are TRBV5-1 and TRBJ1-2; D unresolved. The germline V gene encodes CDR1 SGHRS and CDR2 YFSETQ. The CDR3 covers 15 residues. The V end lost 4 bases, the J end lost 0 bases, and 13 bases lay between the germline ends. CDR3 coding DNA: TGCGCCAGCAGCCCCGGGGAGCCGCCTAACTATGGCTACACCTTC. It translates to CASSPGEPPNYGYTF.

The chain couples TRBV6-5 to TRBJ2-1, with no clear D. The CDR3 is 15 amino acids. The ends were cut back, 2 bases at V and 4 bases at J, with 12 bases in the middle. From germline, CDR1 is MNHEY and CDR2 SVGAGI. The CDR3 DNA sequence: TGTGCCAGCAGTTACGCGGCCGCCCTTTACAATGAGCAGTTCTTC. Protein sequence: CASSYAAALYNEQFF.

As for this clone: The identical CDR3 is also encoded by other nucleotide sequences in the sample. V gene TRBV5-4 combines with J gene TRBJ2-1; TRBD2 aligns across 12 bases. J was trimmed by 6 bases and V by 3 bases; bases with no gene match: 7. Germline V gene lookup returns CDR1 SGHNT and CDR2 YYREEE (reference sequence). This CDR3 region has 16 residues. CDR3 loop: CASSSPGLAGGNEQFF. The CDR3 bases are TGTGCCAGCAGCTCACCGGGACTAGCGGGTGGCAATGAGCAGTTCTTC. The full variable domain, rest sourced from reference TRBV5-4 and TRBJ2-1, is ETGVTQSPTHLIKTRGQQVTLRCSSQSGHNTVSWYQQALGQGPQFIFQYYREEENGRGNFPPRFSGLQFPNYSSELNVNALELDDSALYLCASSSPGLAGGNEQFFGPGTRLTVL.

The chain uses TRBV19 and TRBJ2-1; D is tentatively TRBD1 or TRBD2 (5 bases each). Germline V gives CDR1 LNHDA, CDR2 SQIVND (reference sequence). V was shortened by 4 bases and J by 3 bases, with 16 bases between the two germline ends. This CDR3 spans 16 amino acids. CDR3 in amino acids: CASSRATGTIYNEQFF. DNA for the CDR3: TGTGCCAGTAGTAGGGCTACCGGGACCATCTACAATGAGCAGTTCTTC.

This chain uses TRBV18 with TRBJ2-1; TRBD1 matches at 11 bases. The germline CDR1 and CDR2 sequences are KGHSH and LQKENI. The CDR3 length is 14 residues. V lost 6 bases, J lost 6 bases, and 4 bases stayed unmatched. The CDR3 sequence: CASSGTGGGNEQFF. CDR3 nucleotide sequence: TGTGCCAGCTCCGGGACAGGGGGGGGCAATGAGCAGTTCTTC.

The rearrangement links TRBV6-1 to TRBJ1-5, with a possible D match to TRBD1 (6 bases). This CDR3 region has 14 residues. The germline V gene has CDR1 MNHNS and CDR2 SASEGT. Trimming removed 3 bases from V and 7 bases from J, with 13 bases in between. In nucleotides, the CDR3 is TGTGCCAGCAGTGAGTACAGGGCAGGCCAGCCCCAGCATTTT. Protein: CASSEYRAGQPQHF.

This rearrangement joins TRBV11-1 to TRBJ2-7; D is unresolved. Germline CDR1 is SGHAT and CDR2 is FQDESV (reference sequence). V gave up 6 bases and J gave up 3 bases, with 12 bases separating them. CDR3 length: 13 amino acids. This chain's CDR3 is CASRDGLNYEQYF. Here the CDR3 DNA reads TGTGCCAGCAGAGACGGCCTGAACTACGAGCAGTACTTC.

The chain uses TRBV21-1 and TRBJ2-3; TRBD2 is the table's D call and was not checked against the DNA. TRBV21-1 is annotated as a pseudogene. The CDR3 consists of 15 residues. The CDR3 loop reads CASTWGGQLGDTQYF. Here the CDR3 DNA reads TGTGCCAGCACATGGGGGGGCCAGTTAGGAGATACGCAGTATTTT.

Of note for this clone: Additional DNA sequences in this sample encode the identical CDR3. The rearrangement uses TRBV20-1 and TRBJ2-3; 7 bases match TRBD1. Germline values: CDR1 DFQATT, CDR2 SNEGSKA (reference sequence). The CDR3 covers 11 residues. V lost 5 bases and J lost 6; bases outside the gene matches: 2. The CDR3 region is CSARQGDTQYF. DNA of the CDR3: TGCAGTGCTCGACAGGGTGATACGCAGTATTTT.

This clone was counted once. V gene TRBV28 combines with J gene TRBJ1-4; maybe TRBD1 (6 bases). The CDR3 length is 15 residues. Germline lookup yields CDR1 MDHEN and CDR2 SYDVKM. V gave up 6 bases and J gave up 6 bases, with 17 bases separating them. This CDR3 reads CASRTRGLAYEKLFF. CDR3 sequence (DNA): TGTGCCAGCAGAACACGGGGGCTGGCTTATGAAAAACTGTTTTTT. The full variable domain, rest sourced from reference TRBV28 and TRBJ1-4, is DVKVTQSSRYLVKRTGEKVFLECVQDMDHENMFWYRQDPGLGLRLIYFSYDVKMKEKGDIPEGYSVSREKKERFSLILESASTNQTSMYLCASRTRGLAYEKLFFGSGTQLSVL.

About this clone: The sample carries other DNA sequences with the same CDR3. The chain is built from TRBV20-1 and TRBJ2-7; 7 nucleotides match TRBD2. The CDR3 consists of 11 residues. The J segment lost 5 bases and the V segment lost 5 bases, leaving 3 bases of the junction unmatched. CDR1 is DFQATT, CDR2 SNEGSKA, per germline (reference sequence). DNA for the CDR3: TGCAGTGCTCCACGGGGGGACGAGCAGTACTTC. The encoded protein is CSAPRGDEQYF.

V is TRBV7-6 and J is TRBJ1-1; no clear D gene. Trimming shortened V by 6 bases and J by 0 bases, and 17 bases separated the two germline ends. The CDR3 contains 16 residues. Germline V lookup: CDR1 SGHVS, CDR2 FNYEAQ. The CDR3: CASSDVRRAMNTEAFF. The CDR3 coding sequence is TGTGCCAGCAGTGATGTGAGAAGGGCAATGAACACTGAAGCTTTCTTT.

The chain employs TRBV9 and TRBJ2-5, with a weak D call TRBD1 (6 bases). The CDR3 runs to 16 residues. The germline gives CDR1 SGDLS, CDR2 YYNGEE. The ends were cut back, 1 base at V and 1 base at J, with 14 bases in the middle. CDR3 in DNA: TGTGCCAGCAGCGTATCTCCCAGGGGCCCCCAAGAGACCCAGTACTTC. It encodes CASSVSPRGPQETQYF.

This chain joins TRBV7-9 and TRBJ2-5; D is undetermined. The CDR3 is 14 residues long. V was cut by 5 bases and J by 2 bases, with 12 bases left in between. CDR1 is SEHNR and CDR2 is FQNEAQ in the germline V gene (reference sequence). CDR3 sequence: CASSPWAQQETQYF. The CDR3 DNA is TGTGCCAGCAGCCCCTGGGCCCAACAAGAGACCCAGTACTTC.

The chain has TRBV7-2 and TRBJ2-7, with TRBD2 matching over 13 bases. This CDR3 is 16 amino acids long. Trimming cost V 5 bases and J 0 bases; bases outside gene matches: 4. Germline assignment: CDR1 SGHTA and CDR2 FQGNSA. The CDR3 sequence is CASSPGTSGVSYEQYF. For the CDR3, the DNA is TGTGCCAGCAGCCCCGGGACTAGCGGGGTCTCCTACGAGCAGTACTTC.

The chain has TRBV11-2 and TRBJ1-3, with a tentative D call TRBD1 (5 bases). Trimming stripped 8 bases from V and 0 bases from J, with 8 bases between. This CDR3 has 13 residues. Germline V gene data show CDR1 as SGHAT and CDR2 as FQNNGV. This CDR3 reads CASPGGSGNTIYF. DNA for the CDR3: TGTGCCAGCCCGGGGGGCTCTGGAAACACCATATATTTT.

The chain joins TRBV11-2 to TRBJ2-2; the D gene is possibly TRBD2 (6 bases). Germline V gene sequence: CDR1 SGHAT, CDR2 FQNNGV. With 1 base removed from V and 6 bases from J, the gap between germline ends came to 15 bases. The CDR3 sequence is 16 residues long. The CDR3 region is CASSLATTRPAGELFF. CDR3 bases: TGTGCCAGCAGCTTAGCTACGACTAGACCGGCCGGGGAGCTGTTTTTT.

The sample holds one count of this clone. The DNA of the CDR3 is TGTGCCAGCAGCTTAAAGGGGACAGGGAACACCGGGGAGCTGTTTTTT. Protein sequence: CASSLKGTGNTGELFF. V is TRBV7-9 and J is TRBJ2-2, with 8 bases matching TRBD1. Trimming removed 2 bases from V and 1 base from J; junction bases left unmatched: 3. The CDR3 loop spans 16 amino acids. The germline V gene has CDR1 SEHNR and CDR2 FQNEAQ (reference sequence).

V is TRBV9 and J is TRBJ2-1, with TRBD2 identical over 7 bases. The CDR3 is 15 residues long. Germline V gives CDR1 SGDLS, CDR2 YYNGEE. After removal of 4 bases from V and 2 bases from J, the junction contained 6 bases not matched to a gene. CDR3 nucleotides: TGTGCCAGCAGCAAAGCGGGAAGCACCTACAATGAGCAGTTCTTC. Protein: CASSKAGSTYNEQFF.